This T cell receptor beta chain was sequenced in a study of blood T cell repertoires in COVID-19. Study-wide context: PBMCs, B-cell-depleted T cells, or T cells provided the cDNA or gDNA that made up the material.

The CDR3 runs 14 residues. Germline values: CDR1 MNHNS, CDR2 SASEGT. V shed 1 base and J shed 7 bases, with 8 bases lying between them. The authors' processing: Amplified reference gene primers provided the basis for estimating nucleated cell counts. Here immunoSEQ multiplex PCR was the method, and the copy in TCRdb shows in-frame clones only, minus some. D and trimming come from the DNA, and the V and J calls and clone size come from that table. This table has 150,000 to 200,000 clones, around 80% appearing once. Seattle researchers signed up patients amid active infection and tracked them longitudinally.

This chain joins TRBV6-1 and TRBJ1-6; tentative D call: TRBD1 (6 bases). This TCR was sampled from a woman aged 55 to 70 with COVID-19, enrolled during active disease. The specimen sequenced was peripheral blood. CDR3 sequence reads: CASSEGTDNSPLHF. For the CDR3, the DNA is TGTGCCAGCAGTGAAGGGACAGACAATTCACCCCTCCACTTT.